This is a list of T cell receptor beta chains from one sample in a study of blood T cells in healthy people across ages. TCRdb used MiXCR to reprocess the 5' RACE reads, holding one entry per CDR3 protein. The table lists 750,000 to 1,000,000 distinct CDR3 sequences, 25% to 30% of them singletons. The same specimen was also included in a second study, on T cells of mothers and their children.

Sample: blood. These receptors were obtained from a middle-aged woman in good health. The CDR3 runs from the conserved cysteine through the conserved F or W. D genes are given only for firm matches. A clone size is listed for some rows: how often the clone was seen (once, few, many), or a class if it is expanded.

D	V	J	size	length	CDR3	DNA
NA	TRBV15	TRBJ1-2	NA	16	CATRKDGATRDYGYTF	TGTGCCACCAGGAAGGACGGGGCGACGAGGGACTATGGCTACACCTTC
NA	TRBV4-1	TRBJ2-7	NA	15	CASSQDPGYSYEQYF	TGCGCCAGCAGCCAAGATCCGGGATATAGTTACGAGCAGTACTTC
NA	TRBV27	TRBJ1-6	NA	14	CASSLVEANSPLHF	TGTGCCAGCAGTTTAGTAGAGGCTAATTCACCCCTCCACTTT
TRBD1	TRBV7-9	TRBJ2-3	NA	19	CASSLLIRQGAKGIDTQYF	TGTGCCAGCAGCTTATTAATCCGACAGGGGGCCAAGGGTATAGATACGCAGTATTTT
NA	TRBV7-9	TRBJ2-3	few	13	CASSLAEGDTQYF	TGTGCCAGCAGCTTAGCAGAGGGAGATACGCAGTATTTT
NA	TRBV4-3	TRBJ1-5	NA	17	CASSQAPFDRINQPQHF	TGCGCCAGCAGCCAAGCCCCATTCGACAGGATCAATCAGCCCCAGCATTTT
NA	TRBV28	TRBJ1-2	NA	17	CASTIRQGLRTNYGYTF	TGTGCCAGCACCATTCGGCAGGGGCTGAGGACTAACTATGGCTACACCTTC
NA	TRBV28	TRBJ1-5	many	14	CASSLLGISQPQHF	TGTGCCAGCAGTTTACTGGGGATAAGTCAGCCCCAGCATTTT
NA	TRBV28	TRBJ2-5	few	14	CASRSYRDRETQYF	TGTGCCAGCAGGTCCTACAGGGATCGGGAGACCCAGTACTTC
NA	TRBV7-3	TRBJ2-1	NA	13	CASSLARWDEQFF	TGTGCCAGCAGCTTAGCCCGCTGGGATGAGCAGTTCTTC
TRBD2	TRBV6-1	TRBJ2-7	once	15	CASTPTTGGGYEQYF	TGTGCCAGCACCCCAACCACGGGAGGGGGCTACGAGCAGTACTTC
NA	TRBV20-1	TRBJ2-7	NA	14	CSARTRTTLYEQYF	TGCAGTGCTAGGACTAGAACGACGCTCTACGAGCAGTACTTC
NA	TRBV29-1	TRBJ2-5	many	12	CSMTSGQETQYF	TGCAGCATGACTAGTGGCCAAGAGACCCAGTACTTC
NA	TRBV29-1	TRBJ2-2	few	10	CSGGTGELFF	TGCAGCGGGGGGACCGGGGAGCTGTTTTTT
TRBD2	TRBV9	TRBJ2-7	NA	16	CASSAGTSGGYNEQYF	TGTGCCAGCAGCGCCGGTACTAGCGGGGGTTACAATGAGCAGTACTTC
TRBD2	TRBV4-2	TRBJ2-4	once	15	CASSPSGGATNIQYF	TGTGCCAGCTCACCGAGCGGGGGGGCCACGAACATTCAGTACTTC
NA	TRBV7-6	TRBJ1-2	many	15	CASSLGQGGGNGYTF	TGTGCCAGCAGCTTAGGTCAGGGTGGGGGCAATGGCTACACCTTC
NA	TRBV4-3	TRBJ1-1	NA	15	CASSQDLAGASEAFF	TGCGCCAGCAGCCAAGATCTCGCAGGGGCTAGTGAAGCTTTCTTT
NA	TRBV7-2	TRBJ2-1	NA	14	CASSSTSYCSEQFF	TGTGCCAGCAGCTCCACGAGTTACTGTAGTGAGCAGTTCTTC
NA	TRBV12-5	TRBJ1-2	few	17	CASGPDGTHKEGYGYTF	TGTGCTAGTGGTCCGGACGGGACTCATAAGGAGGGCTATGGCTACACCTTC
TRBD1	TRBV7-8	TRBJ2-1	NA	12	CASSRDRPGEFF	TGTGCCAGCAGCCGGGACAGGCCGGGCGAGTTCTTC
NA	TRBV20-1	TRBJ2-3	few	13	CSPRVGSTDTQYF	TGCAGCCCCCGGGTGGGGAGCACAGATACGCAGTATTTT
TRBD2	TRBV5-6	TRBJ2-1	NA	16	CASSLPLAGYYNEQFF	TGTGCCAGCAGCCTCCCTCTAGCGGGCTACTACAATGAGCAGTTCTTC
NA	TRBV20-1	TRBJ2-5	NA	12	CSAPADQETQYF	TGCAGTGCTCCAGCGGACCAAGAGACCCAGTACTTC
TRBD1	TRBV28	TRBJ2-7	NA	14	CASTLGQGYNEQYF	TGTGCCAGCACTCTGGGACAGGGGTACAACGAGCAGTACTTC
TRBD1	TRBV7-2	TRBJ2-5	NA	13	CASSFDREETQYF	TGTGCCAGCAGCTTCGACAGGGAGGAGACCCAGTACTTC
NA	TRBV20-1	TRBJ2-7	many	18	CSASLGRSSLQFSYEQYF	TGCAGTGCTAGTTTGGGTCGGAGTTCTCTACAATTCTCCTACGAGCAGTACTTC
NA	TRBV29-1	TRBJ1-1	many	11	CSVEQNTEAFF	TGCAGCGTTGAACAAAACACTGAAGCTTTCTTT
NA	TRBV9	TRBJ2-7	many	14	CASSVDPGAYEQYF	TGTGCCAGCAGCGTAGATCCCGGGGCCTACGAGCAGTACTTC
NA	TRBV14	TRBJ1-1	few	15	CASSQDRPLNTEAFF	TGTGCCAGCAGCCAAGATAGGCCTTTGAACACTGAAGCTTTCTTT
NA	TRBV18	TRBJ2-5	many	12	CASSPLEETQYF	TGTGCCAGCTCACCACTAGAAGAGACCCAGTACTTC
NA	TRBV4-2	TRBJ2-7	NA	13	CVSSPGGSYEQYF	TGTGTCAGCAGCCCGGGCGGGTCCTACGAGCAGTACTTC
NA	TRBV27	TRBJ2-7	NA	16	CASSLGAVPSPYEQYF	TGTGCCAGCAGTCTCGGGGCAGTCCCCTCTCCCTACGAGCAGTACTTC
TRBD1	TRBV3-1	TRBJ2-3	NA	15	CANSQDRGSTDTQYF	TGTGCCAACAGCCAAGACAGGGGGAGCACAGATACGCAGTATTTT
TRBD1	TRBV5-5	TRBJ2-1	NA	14	CASSLGQGAYEQFF	TGTGCCAGCAGCTTGGGACAGGGAGCCTACGAGCAGTTCTTC
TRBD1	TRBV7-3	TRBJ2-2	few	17	CASSLQGQRANTGELFF	TGTGCCAGCAGCCTCCAGGGACAGCGAGCGAACACCGGGGAGCTGTTTTTT
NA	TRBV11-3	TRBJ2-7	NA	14	CASSLSPGLGEQYF	TGTGCCAGCAGCTTAAGCCCGGGTTTGGGCGAGCAGTACTTC
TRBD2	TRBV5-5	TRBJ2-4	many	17	CASSFSASGGSKNIQYF	TGTGCCAGCAGCTTTTCGGCTAGCGGGGGGTCCAAAAACATTCAGTACTTC
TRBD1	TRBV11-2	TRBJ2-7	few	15	CVSSANRGSYNEQYF	TGTGTCAGCAGCGCGAACAGGGGCTCCTACAATGAGCAGTACTTC
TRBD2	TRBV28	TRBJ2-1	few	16	CASSDTGTSGGARKFF	TGTGCCAGCAGTGATACCGGGACTAGCGGGGGGGCTCGTAAGTTCTTC